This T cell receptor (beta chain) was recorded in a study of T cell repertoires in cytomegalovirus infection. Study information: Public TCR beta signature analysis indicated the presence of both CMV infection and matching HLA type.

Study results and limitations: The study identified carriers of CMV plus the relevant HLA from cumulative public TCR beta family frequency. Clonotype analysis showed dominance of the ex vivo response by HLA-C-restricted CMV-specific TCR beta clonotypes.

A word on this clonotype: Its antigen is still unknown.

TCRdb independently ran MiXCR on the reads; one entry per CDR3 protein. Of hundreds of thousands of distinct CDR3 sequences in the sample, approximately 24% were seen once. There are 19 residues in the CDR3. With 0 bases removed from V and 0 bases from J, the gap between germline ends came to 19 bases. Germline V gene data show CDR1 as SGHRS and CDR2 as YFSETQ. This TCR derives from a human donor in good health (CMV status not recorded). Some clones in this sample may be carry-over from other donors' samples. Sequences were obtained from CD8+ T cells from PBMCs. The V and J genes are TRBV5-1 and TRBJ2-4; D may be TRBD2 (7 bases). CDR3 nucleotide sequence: TGCGCCAGCAGCTTGGTGGGGACCGGGGGGCCCCTAGCCAAAAACATTCAGTACTTC. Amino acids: CASSLVGTGGPLAKNIQYF.